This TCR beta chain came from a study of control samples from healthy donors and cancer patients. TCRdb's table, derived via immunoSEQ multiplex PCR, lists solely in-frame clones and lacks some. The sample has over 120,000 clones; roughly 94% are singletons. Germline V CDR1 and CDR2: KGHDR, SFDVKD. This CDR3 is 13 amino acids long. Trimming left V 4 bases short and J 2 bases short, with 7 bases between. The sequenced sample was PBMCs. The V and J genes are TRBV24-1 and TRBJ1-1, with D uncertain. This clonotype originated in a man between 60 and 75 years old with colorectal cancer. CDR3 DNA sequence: TGTGCCACCAGTGACACGGATAACACTGAAGCTTTCTTT. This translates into CATSDTDNTEAFF.